These 14 T cell receptor beta chains were all obtained from the same sample, sequenced in a study of T cell repertoires in cytomegalovirus infection. TCRdb redid the calling of the reads with MiXCR, one entry per CDR3 protein. The repertoire holds about 140,000 distinct CDR3 sequences, about 6% seen once, with more than 15% in the top ten. Input material: PBMCs. These receptors were obtained from a human donor in good health (CMV status not recorded). Some clones in this sample may be carry-over from other donors' samples.

Many counts were recorded for this clonotype. The CDR3 loop is CASSQDSDDRDGYTF. The CDR3 bases are TGTGCCAGCAGCCAAGATTCGGACGACAGGGATGGCTACACCTTC. This chain joins TRBV4-2 and TRBJ1-2, with 7 bases aligning to TRBD1. V lost 0 bases, J lost 6 bases, and 7 bases stayed unmatched. Germline V gene sequence: CDR1 LGHNA, CDR2 YNFKEQ. The CDR3 covers 15 residues.

Ten or more counts support this clonotype. The chain has TRBV12-3 or TRBV12-4 and TRBJ1-5; TRBD1 agrees at 7 bases. The CDR3 totals 15 residues. V gave up 2 bases and J gave up 5 bases; unmatched junction bases: 6. CDR3 DNA: TGTGCCAGCAGTTTATCCGACAGGGCTGATCAGCCCCAGCATTTT. Its protein product is CASSLSDRADQPQHF.

The J gene is TRBJ1-1, the V gene TRBV30; D might be TRBD1 (6 bases). The germline gives CDR1 GTSNPN, CDR2 SVGIG (reference sequence). The CDR3 extends over 13 amino acids. Trimming took off 5 bases at V and 0 bases at J, with 10 bases between the two ends. Here the CDR3 reads CAWSGQLNTEAFF. The CDR3, as DNA: TGTGCCTGGTCTGGACAGCTGAACACTGAAGCTTTCTTT.

This clonotype showed up many times. The gene calls are TRBV2 and TRBJ2-7; TRBD2 aligns across 10 bases. V dropped 4 bases and J dropped 2; count of bases not matched to a gene: 17. The germline gives CDR1 SNHLY, CDR2 FYNNEI. The CDR3 runs 19 residues. The CDR3 loop reads CASSAVLLERSGGAYEQYF. CDR3 nucleotides: TGTGCCAGCAGTGCCGTTCTCCTAGAGCGGAGCGGGGGGGCCTACGAGCAGTACTTC.

In its sample, this clonotype was seen many times. This sequence joins TRBV5-1 and TRBJ1-2; a weak D match, TRBD1 (5 bases). The V gene lost 0 bases and the J gene lost 7 bases, with 19 bases spanning the gap. Germline CDR1 and CDR2: SGHRS and YFSETQ. This CDR3 comprises 16 residues. The CDR3 protein is CASSLDGGQGLAGYTF. Written as DNA, the CDR3 is TGCGCCAGCAGCTTGGATGGGGGTCAGGGTTTGGCTGGCTACACCTTC. Looking up the rest from reference TRBV5-1 and TRBJ1-2 gives the full variable domain: KAGVTQTPRYLIKTRGQQVTLSCSPISGHRSVSWYQQTPGQGLQFLFEYFSETQRNKGNFPGRFSGRQFSNSRSEMNVSTLELGDSALYLCASSLDGGQGLAGYTFGSGTRLTVV.

This clonotype was counted ten times or more. J is TRBJ2-5 and V is TRBV28; the match to TRBD1 covers 8 bases. This CDR3 is 17 amino acids long. CDR1 MDHEN and CDR2 SYDVKM come from the germline V gene. With 3 bases clipped from V and 2 bases from J, the junction kept 11 bases outside the gene matches. Written as DNA, the CDR3 is TGTGCCAGCAGTTTGGGTTTAGGCAGGGGGCGACAAGAGACCCAGTACTTC. This gives the protein CASSLGLGRGRQETQYF.

This clonotype was seen a single time. This may arise from a read error, as a much more abundant clone is one base away. The V and J genes are TRBV28 and TRBJ1-4; 8 bases map to TRBD1. The germline gives CDR1 MDHEN, CDR2 SYDVKM. There are 15 residues in the CDR3. The V segment lost 3 bases and the J segment 0 bases; nucleotides outside the gene matches: 0. This chain's CDR3 is CASSLGQATNEKLFF. Here the CDR3 DNA reads TGTGCCAGCAGTTTGGGACAGGCAACTAATGAAAAACTGTTTTTT.

A few counts support this clonotype. The V gene is TRBV5-4, the J gene TRBJ2-5; 7 positions agree with TRBD2. The CDR3 runs 15 residues. Germline CDR1 is SGHNT and CDR2 is YYREEE (reference sequence). The ends lost 0 bases at V and 5 bases at J; junction bases unmatched: 7. CDR3 sequence reads: CASSLAGGSRETQYF. DNA for the CDR3: TGTGCCAGCAGCTTGGCGGGGGGATCTAGGGAGACCCAGTACTTC.

At least ten counts were recorded for this clonotype. This sequence joins TRBV7-2 and TRBJ1-4, with D perhaps matching TRBD1 (5 bases). Germline assignment: CDR1 SGHTA and CDR2 FQGNSA. The CDR3 runs to 14 residues. The ends were cut back, 5 bases at V and 5 bases at J, with 12 bases in the middle. CDR3 sequence (DNA): TGTGCCAGCAGCGGGCGGGGGTTAAATGAAAAACTGTTTTTT. It specifies CASSGRGLNEKLFF.

This clonotype came up many times. The chain links TRBV27 to TRBJ2-3; D is possibly TRBD1 (6 bases). From germline, CDR1 is MNHEY and CDR2 SMNVEV (reference sequence). This CDR3 comprises 14 residues. Trimming removed 6 bases at V and 1 base at J, with 11 bases between. The CDR3 protein is CASSHRVGTDTQYF. Written as DNA, the CDR3 is TGTGCCAGCAGCCACAGGGTTGGCACAGATACGCAGTATTTT.

This clonotype came up many times. CDR3 sequence (DNA): TGTGCCAGTAGTATCTCCGGTCTTGGGAACACTGAAGCTTTCTTT. It translates to CASSISGLGNTEAFF. The rearrangement uses TRBV19 and TRBJ1-1; no clear D gene. This CDR3 contains 15 residues. Germline values: CDR1 LNHDA, CDR2 SQIVND (reference sequence). V shed 3 bases and J shed 1 base, with 12 bases lying between them.

In its sample, this clonotype was seen many times. CDR3 residues: CASSFTGTRGGNTIYF. CDR3 sequence (DNA): TGTGCCAGCTCATTTACCGGGACCAGGGGTGGAAACACCATATATTTT. The rearrangement links TRBV2 to TRBJ1-3; D might be TRBD1 (6 bases). CDR1 is SNHLY, CDR2 FYNNEI, per germline. The CDR3 length is 16 residues. V lost 8 bases and J lost 3, with 20 bases in between.

This clonotype came up many times. The rearrangement uses TRBV7-9 and TRBJ2-7, with D tentatively TRBD1 (5 bases). The CDR3 sequence is 15 residues long. V was trimmed by 1 base and J by 7 bases, leaving 17 bases between them. CDR1 and CDR2 from the germline V gene are SEHNR and FQNEAQ (reference sequence). The CDR3 coding sequence is TGTGCCAGCAGCTTAGTTTCAGGGTTCATTTCGGAGCAGTACTTC. It translates to CASSLVSGFISEQYF. The whole variable domain, remainder taken from reference TRBV7-9 and TRBJ2-7, is DTGVSQNPRHKITKRGQNVTFRCDPISEHNRLYWYRQTLGQGPEFLTYFQNEAQLEKSRLLSDRFSAERPKGSFSTLEIQRTEQGDSAMYLCASSLVSGFISEQYFGPGTRLTVT.

This rearrangement joins TRBV7-9 to TRBJ2-3; D unresolved. V was pared by 6 bases and J by 1 base, with 5 bases between. The germline V gene encodes CDR1 SEHNR and CDR2 FQNEAQ (reference sequence). The CDR3 runs 12 residues. The CDR3 loop is CASRSGTDTQYF. The DNA for the CDR3 is TGTGCCAGCAGATCGGGCACAGATACGCAGTATTTT.